These 25 T cell receptor beta chains came from one sample sequenced in a study of T cell responses to AZD1222 COVID-19 vaccine. The assay was immunoSEQ multiplex PCR, and TCRdb's table has in-frame clones only and misses some. The data hold fewer than 120,000 clones, with about four fifths observed a single time. Sequences were derived from peripheral blood, sampled on day 0 of AZD1222 vaccination. These receptors were collected from an adult in good health.

The J gene is TRBJ2-3, the V gene TRBV3-1 (or the pseudogene TRBV3-2), with 12 positions matching TRBD2. Germline CDR1 reads LGHDT; CDR2 reads YNNKEL (reference sequence). Germline trimming cut 2 bases from V and 4 bases from J; bases unmatched to any gene: 10. The CDR3 is made up of 18 amino acids. The CDR3 protein is CASSQTSGGSPGADTQYF. CDR3 in DNA: TGTGCCAGCAGCCAAACTAGCGGGGGGTCCCCCGGGGCAGATACGCAGTATTTT.

The J gene is TRBJ2-7, the V gene TRBV4-3, with D unresolved. V was cut by 1 base and J by 5 bases, with 9 bases left in between. Germline V lookup: CDR1 LGHNA, CDR2 YSLEER. This CDR3 spans 13 amino acids. The CDR3 sequence: CASSQVLGNEQYF. The DNA for the CDR3 is TGCGCCAGCAGCCAAGTCTTGGGGAACGAGCAGTACTTC.

The rearrangement joins TRBV28 to TRBJ2-3, with 13 bases lining up with TRBD2. This CDR3 contains 17 residues. The V gene's germline CDR1 is MDHEN and CDR2 SYDVKM. The junction had 14 bases not matched to a gene; V was cut back by 8 bases and J by 6 bases. CDR3: CASYGLAGALRGDTQYF. CDR3 nucleotide sequence: TGTGCCAGCTATGGACTAGCGGGGGCCCTCAGGGGGGATACGCAGTATTTT.

The V call is TRBV4-3, the J call TRBJ2-7; TRBD1 might be the D (5 bases). The V gene's germline CDR1 is LGHNA and CDR2 YSLEER. The CDR3 sequence is 15 residues long. V lost 0 bases and J lost 3, with 12 bases in between. As DNA, the CDR3 is TGCGCCAGCAGCCAAGATGGTGGGGCCGTCTACGAGCAGTACTTC. As protein: CASSQDGGAVYEQYF.

V and J are TRBV15 and TRBJ2-7; D is uncertain. V dropped 0 bases and J dropped 1 base, with 4 bases sitting between them. The CDR3 length is 13 residues. Germline CDR1 and CDR2: LNHNV and YYDKDF (reference sequence). For the CDR3, the DNA is TGTGCCACCAGCAGAGAAGTTTCCTACGAGCAGTACTTC. Its translation: CATSREVSYEQYF.

J is TRBJ1-5 and V is TRBV28, with D hard to call. Looked up from germline, CDR1 is MDHEN and CDR2 is SYDVKM. V lost 1 base to trimming and J lost 0 bases, with 10 bases between them. The CDR3 consists of 16 residues. CDR3 bases: TGTGCCAGCAGTTTATTGGTAGGGAATAGCAATCAGCCCCAGCATTTT. It encodes CASSLLVGNSNQPQHF.

V is TRBV7-2 and J is TRBJ1-5; TRBD1 matches at 9 bases. Germline lookup yields CDR1 SGHTA and CDR2 FQGNSA. This CDR3 is built from 17 residues. V dropped 5 bases and J dropped 2; count of bases not matched to a gene: 10. As DNA, the CDR3 is TGTGCCAGCAGCCTCGGGACAGGGCCTGGTCGCAATCAGCCCCAGCATTTT. Its protein is CASSLGTGPGRNQPQHF.

This chain links TRBV5-6 with TRBJ2-3, with D perhaps matching TRBD2 (5 bases). CDR1 is SGHDT and CDR2 is YYEEEE in the germline V gene. The CDR3 runs to 14 residues. The germline V and J ends were trimmed by 5 bases and 4 bases, with 14 bases remaining between them. This CDR3 reads CASRHKERADTQYF. The CDR3 DNA reads TGTGCCAGCAGACATAAAGAGAGGGCAGATACGCAGTATTTT.

In its sample, this clone was seen a few times. This chain connects TRBV18 to TRBJ1-5; TRBD1 matches at 9 bases. CDR3 length equals 17 residues. CDR1 is KGHSH and CDR2 is LQKENI in the germline V gene. V trimming: 6 bases; J trimming: 6 bases; junction bases outside the gene matches: 15. CDR3 loop: CASSPTPGTGSGQPQHF. The CDR3 nucleotides read TGTGCCAGCTCTCCCACCCCCGGGACAGGGAGCGGTCAGCCCCAGCATTTT.

Here the CDR3 reads CASQPGGSSGANVLTF. The CDR3, as DNA: TGTGCCAGTCAACCAGGGGGGAGCTCTGGGGCCAACGTCCTGACTTTC. V gene TRBV5-4 combines with J gene TRBJ2-6; TRBD1 is a possible D gene (7 bases). This CDR3 has 16 residues. The V gene lost 8 bases and the J gene lost 0 bases, with 15 bases spanning the gap. The germline gives CDR1 SGHNT, CDR2 YYREEE (reference sequence).

The chain employs TRBV5-1 and TRBJ2-7; TRBD1 agrees at 8 bases. Unmatched junction bases numbered 10, after V lost 4 bases and J lost 7 bases. This CDR3 contains 14 residues. Germline CDR1 reads SGHRS; CDR2 reads YFSETQ. The CDR3 region is CASSRRQGMGEQYF. CDR3 nucleotide sequence: TGCGCCAGCAGCCGGCGACAGGGGATGGGTGAGCAGTACTTC.

The chain couples TRBV19 to TRBJ2-7; 8 nucleotides match TRBD1. Germline CDR1 and CDR2: LNHDA and SQIVND (reference sequence). V lost 5 bases and J lost 4; bases outside the gene matches: 7. The CDR3 consists of 14 residues. The CDR3 DNA reads as TGTGCCAGTAGTGTCGACAGGGGAGCGTACGAGCAGTACTTC. Its protein product is CASSVDRGAYEQYF.

This clone is a singleton in its sample. The chain employs TRBV5-6 and TRBJ2-1; 11 nucleotides agree with TRBD2. Unmatched junction bases numbered 20, after V lost 3 bases and J lost 9 bases. The CDR3 covers 19 residues. Germline lookup yields CDR1 SGHDT and CDR2 YYEEEE. CDR3 sequence: CASSYRSSLAGVPSGEQFF. CDR3 nucleotide sequence: TGTGCCAGCAGCTACCGGTCGTCACTAGCGGGAGTCCCGAGTGGTGAGCAGTTCTTC. Full variable domain (missing parts from reference TRBV5-6 and TRBJ2-1): DAGVTQSPTHLIKTRGQQVTLRCSPKSGHDTVSWYQQALGQGPQFIFQYYEEEERQRGNFPDRFSGHQFPNYSSELNVNALLLGDSALYLCASSYRSSLAGVPSGEQFFGPGTRLTVL.

This chain joins TRBV19 and TRBJ2-1; 9 bases map to TRBD1. Germline assignment: CDR1 LNHDA and CDR2 SQIVND (reference sequence). The CDR3 has 15 amino acids. V dropped 1 base and J dropped 4; count of bases not matched to a gene: 2. CDR3 bases: TGTGCCAGTAGTATAGTGGGACAGGGATACAATGAGCAGTTCTTC. The encoded protein is CASSIVGQGYNEQFF. Using reference TRBV19 and TRBJ2-1 for the parts outside the CDR3, the full variable domain is DGGITQSPKYLFRKEGQNVTLSCEQNLNHDAMYWYRQDPGQGLRLIYYSQIVNDFQKGDIAEGYSVSREKKESFPLTVTSAQKNPTAFYLCASSIVGQGYNEQFFGPGTRLTVL.

This clone was seen a handful of times. This rearrangement joins TRBV4-3 to TRBJ1-2; weak D call: TRBD1 (6 bases). CDR3 length equals 17 residues. Germline CDR1 LGHNA, CDR2 YSLEER. V lost 0 bases and J lost 4, with 18 bases in between. The CDR3 DNA follows: TGCGCCAGCAGCCAAGATCGTCTGAGGGGGGCGTCCTATGGCTACACCTTC. Its protein product is CASSQDRLRGASYGYTF.

J is TRBJ2-5 and V is TRBV25-1; D is perhaps TRBD2 (6 bases). Trimming pared 2 bases from V and 5 bases from J, leaving 18 bases between. Looked up from germline, CDR1 is MGHDK and CDR2 is SYGVNS. The CDR3 extends over 16 amino acids. The chain's CDR3 is CASSEGTGREAETQYF. The CDR3 nucleotides are TGTGCCAGCAGTGAAGGAACGGGAAGGGAGGCCGAGACCCAGTACTTC.

This clone was detected only a few times. The chain links TRBV27 to TRBJ2-2; 8 nucleotides align to TRBD1. This CDR3 is built from 15 residues. V shed 2 bases and J 5 bases; nucleotides not matched to a gene: 4. The germline CDR1 and CDR2 sequences are MNHEY and SMNVEV (reference sequence). CDR3 DNA sequence: TGTGCCAGCAGTTTAAGACAGGGGCGGACCGGGGAGCTGTTTTTT. Translation: CASSLRQGRTGELFF.

CDR3 DNA: TGCGCCAGCAGCCAAGGGACAGGGTCTGGCAATCAGCCCCAGCATTTT. Translating it yields CASSQGTGSGNQPQHF. The chain has TRBV4-1 and TRBJ1-5, with 8 bases aligning to TRBD1. Germline V lookup: CDR1 MGHRA, CDR2 YSYEKL. This CDR3 has 16 residues. The trim removed 1 base at V and 2 bases at J, leaving 4 bases unmatched.

V and J are TRBV3-1 (or the pseudogene TRBV3-2) and TRBJ2-7; D may be TRBD2 (5 bases). CDR1 and CDR2 from the germline V gene are LGHDT and YNNKEL (reference sequence). Trimming left V 0 bases short and J 8 bases short, with 17 bases between. This CDR3 contains 15 residues. The CDR3 DNA reads as TGTGCCAGCAGCCAAGATTTCGGGGAAAGAAAAAAGCAGTACTTC. This gives the protein CASSQDFGERKKQYF.

This rearrangement joins TRBV29-1 to TRBJ1-4, with 7 bases lining up with TRBD1. The germline CDR1 and CDR2 sequences are SQVTM and ANQGSEA. This CDR3 has 13 amino acids. V lost 7 bases and J lost 5; bases outside the gene matches: 7. In DNA, the CDR3 is TGCAGCGCTTCGACAGGGCCAAATGAAAAACTGTTTTTT. The encoded protein is CSASTGPNEKLFF.

The chain combines TRBV6-5 with TRBJ1-2, with no clear D. Germline V CDR1 and CDR2: MNHEY, SVGAGI. Trimming took 6 bases from V and 1 from J, leaving 15 bases between them. The CDR3 spans 15 residues. The CDR3 nucleotides are TGTGCCAGCAGCCCCGCGCGTTCGGGTAACTATGGCTACACCTTC. Translated, it gives CASSPARSGNYGYTF.

The chain is built from TRBV28 and TRBJ1-2; maybe TRBD1 (5 bases). The CDR3 extends over 15 amino acids. Germline CDR1 and CDR2: MDHEN and SYDVKM. The V gene lost 6 bases and the J gene lost 4 bases, with 18 bases spanning the gap. CDR3 protein: CASRPLGEGFYGYTF. DNA of the CDR3: TGTGCCAGCAGGCCCTTAGGGGAGGGGTTCTATGGCTACACCTTC.

This chain connects TRBV18 to TRBJ1-5; D possibly corresponds to TRBD1 (6 bases). V was trimmed by 6 bases and J by 0 bases, leaving 18 bases between them. Germline V gene sequence: CDR1 KGHSH, CDR2 LQKENI. This CDR3 contains 17 residues. CDR3 amino acids: CASSPGTRGNSNQPQHF. The CDR3 coding sequence is TGTGCCAGCTCTCCCGGGACAAGAGGGAATAGCAATCAGCCCCAGCATTTT.

CDR3 region: CASSPPGDNEQFF. The CDR3 DNA follows: TGTGCCAGCAGCCCCCCCGGAGACAATGAGCAGTTCTTC. J is TRBJ2-1 and V is TRBV5-4, with unresolved D. Trimming pared 4 bases from V and 5 bases from J, leaving 10 bases between. Germline loops: CDR1 SGHNT, CDR2 YYREEE (reference sequence). The CDR3 extends over 13 amino acids. Filled out from reference TRBV5-4 and TRBJ2-1, the complete variable domain reads ETGVTQSPTHLIKTRGQQVTLRCSSQSGHNTVSWYQQALGQGPQFIFQYYREEENGRGNFPPRFSGLQFPNYSSELNVNALELDDSALYLCASSPPGDNEQFFGPGTRLTVL.

The chain uses TRBV19 and TRBJ1-1, with D possibly being TRBD1 (5 bases). Germline CDR1 LNHDA, CDR2 SQIVND (reference sequence). The CDR3 sequence is 14 residues long. With 2 bases removed from V and 4 bases from J, the gap between germline ends came to 11 bases. The CDR3 protein is CASSISGVGTEAFF. CDR3 nucleotides: TGTGCCAGTAGTATATCGGGGGTGGGCACTGAAGCTTTCTTT.